A selection of T cell receptor beta chains follows, all from one sample in a study of cytomegalovirus exposure and HLA in healthy donors. Profiling relied on immunoSEQ multiplex PCR, and the TCRdb table lists in-frame clones only, not all of them. The sample consists of over 30,000 clones, roughly two thirds of them appearing once. The sequencing input was PBMCs. The receptor set was obtained from a man aged 35 to 55 in good health and CMV-seropositive. CDR3s include the opening cysteine and the closing phenylalanine or tryptophan. Each record gives: D gene, J gene, V gene, clone size, CDR3 DNA, CDR3 protein. The D gene is left open where the match is weak. A row's size may be missing; if present it is once, few, many or a size class.

>-|TRBJ1-1|TRBV7-9|-
TGTGCCAGCAGCTCCTACAGGGCCGGTGAAGCTTTCTTT
CASSSYRAGEAFF
>-|TRBJ2-1|TRBV7-2|-
TGTGCCAGCAGCGTCATGAGCTCCTACAATGAGCAGTTCTTC
CASSVMSSYNEQFF
>TRBD1|TRBJ2-3|TRBV6-5|once
TGTGCCAGCAGGGACAGGGGGAGTGAAGATACGCAGTATTTT
CASRDRGSEDTQYF
>-|TRBJ2-7|TRBV10-3|few
TGTGCCATCAGTGAGGGCAGTTCGTCAACCTTACGCGAGCAGTACTTC
CAISEGSSSTLREQYF
>-|TRBJ2-1|TRBV29-1|-
TGCAGCGTTGTATTATGGGCAGGGAACAATGAGCAGTTCTTC
CSVVLWAGNNEQFF
>TRBD1|TRBJ1-2|TRBV27|-
TGTGCCAGCAGTTTACAACAGGGGGCGGGGGTCTATGGCTACACCTTC
CASSLQQGAGVYGYTF
>-|TRBJ1-6|TRBV27|-
TGTGCCAGCGCGACAGGAACCTATAATTCACCCCTCCACTTT
CASATGTYNSPLHF
>-|TRBJ2-1|TRBV2|-
TGTGCCAGCAGGTATTACAATGAGCAGTTCTTC
CASRYYNEQFF
>-|TRBJ2-5|TRBV10-3|-
TGTGCCATCAGTGAGTCGCACCCGGGGACCCAGTACTTC
CAISESHPGTQYF
>-|TRBJ2-5|TRBV6-5|-
TGTGCCAGCAGATCACCCCCGGGGACCCAGTACTTC
CASRSPPGTQYF
>-|TRBJ1-1|TRBV5-1|-
TGCGCCAGCAGCTTGGAGGCAGGGAAGACTGAAGCTTTCTTT
CASSLEAGKTEAFF
>-|TRBJ1-2|TRBV5-1|-
TGCGCCAGCAGCTTGGCCGCGACAGGCCTTGGGGGCACCTTC
CASSLAATGLGGTF
>-|TRBJ2-2|TRBV12-5|-
TGTGCTAGTGGTTTGCGGGGTTTCACCGGGGAGCTGTTTTTT
CASGLRGFTGELFF
>-|TRBJ2-1|TRBV19|-
TGTGCCAGTAGTATTGGAGGGCTTAGTGTTAATGAGCAGTTCTTC
CASSIGGLSVNEQFF
>-|TRBJ2-1|TRBV21-1|-
TGTGCCAGCAGCACCTCGGAGGGGACAGGGGGCTTGAATGAGCAGTTCTTC
CASSTSEGTGGLNEQFF
>-|TRBJ1-5|TRBV7-6|-
TGTGCCAGCAGCTTCGGGGACAATCAGCCCCAGCATTTT
CASSFGDNQPQHF
>-|TRBJ1-2|TRBV19|-
TGTGCCAGTATCGAGGGCAGGAACTATGGCTACACCTTC
CASIEGRNYGYTF
>-|TRBJ2-2|TRBV6-1|few
TGTGCCAGCAGGGGGAGGGGGATCGACACCGGGGAGCTGTTTTTT
CASRGRGIDTGELFF
>TRBD1|TRBJ2-2|TRBV5-1|-
TGCGCCAGCAGCTTGGGAGGGACAGCGAACACCGGGGAGCTGTTTTTT
CASSLGGTANTGELFF
>TRBD2|TRBJ2-5|TRBV11-3|-
TGTGCCAGCAGCTTCGGAGCGGGGAGTCAAGAGACCCAGTACTTC
CASSFGAGSQETQYF
>TRBD1|TRBJ2-1|TRBV9|-
TGTGCCAGCAGCGCAAGCGGGACAGGGTTGTTTCGTACGAATGAGCAGTTCTTC
CASSASGTGLFRTNEQFF
>-|TRBJ2-2|TRBV19|-
TGTGCCAGTATGATGGGGGCAGCGAACACCGGGGAGCTGTTTTTT
CASMMGAANTGELFF
>TRBD2|TRBJ2-5|TRBV2|-
TGTGCCAGCAGGCTAGCGGCACTATCAAAAGAGACCCAGTACTTC
CASRLAALSKETQYF
>-|TRBJ1-6|TRBV5-1|-
TGCGCCAGCAGCAGGTGGGCCCAGGGTGGTAATTCACCCCTCCACTTT
CASSRWAQGGNSPLHF
>-|TRBJ2-7|TRBV27|-
TGTGCCAGCAGTTTCACAGATACCTACGAGCAGTACTTC
CASSFTDTYEQYF
>TRBD2|TRBJ2-5|TRBV15|few
TGTGCCACCAGCAGAGATGCGGCCCGGGGGGAAGAGACCCAGTACTTC
CATSRDAARGEETQYF
>TRBD1|TRBJ2-3|TRBV2|few
TGTGCCAGCAGTGGGGGACAGGGCACAGATACGCAGTATTTT
CASSGGQGTDTQYF
>TRBD1|TRBJ2-3|TRBV2|few
TGTGCCAGCAGGGGGACAGGGGTGGTAGATACGCAGTATTTT
CASRGTGVVDTQYF
>TRBD1|TRBJ1-2|TRBV6-5|few
TGTGCCAGCAGTTACTCGTTTGACAGGGTAATAAATGGCTACACCTTC
CASSYSFDRVINGYTF
>-|TRBJ1-2|TRBV7-6|-
TGTGCCAGCAGCTTACGGGAGGCGAACTATGGCTACACCTTC
CASSLREANYGYTF
>-|TRBJ2-7|TRBV11-2|-
TGTGCCAGCAGCTTAGGGACAGTGAGCTCCTACGAGCAGTACTTC
CASSLGTVSSYEQYF
>TRBD2|TRBJ2-3|TRBV6-4|once
TGTGCCAGCAATGGACTAGCGGGGGCCAGCACAGATACGCAGTATTTT
CASNGLAGASTDTQYF
>TRBD1|TRBJ1-1|TRBV19|-
TGTGCCAGTAGTATGTACAGGGGGGTTACTGAAGCTTTCTTT
CASSMYRGVTEAFF
>-|TRBJ2-5|TRBV11-2|-
TGTGCCAGCAGCCCCGACAGAAAAGAGACCCAGTACTTC
CASSPDRKETQYF
>TRBD1|TRBJ1-1|TRBV6-1|-
TGTGCCAGCAGTGAGCTAGACAGGGCCGAAGCTTTCTTT
CASSELDRAEAFF
>-|TRBJ2-5|TRBV10-3|-
TGTGCCATCACCCGGGGAGCAGACGAGACCCAGTACTTC
CAITRGADETQYF
>-|TRBJ2-2|TRBV5-1|-
TGCGCCAGCACCCCTGGGAGGTACACCGGGGAGCTGTTTTTT
CASTPGRYTGELFF
>TRBD1|TRBJ2-7|TRBV9|-
TGTGCCAGCAGCGTAGGGGACAGGGTCGGCGAGCAGTACTTC
CASSVGDRVGEQYF
>TRBD1|TRBJ2-3|TRBV19|few
TGTGCCAGTAGCCGACAGGGCTCAGATACGCAGTATTTT
CASSRQGSDTQYF
>-|TRBJ1-5|TRBV6-1|-
TGTGCCGGGGGAGGATTCTCAAATCAGCCCCAGCATTTT
CAGGGFSNQPQHF
>TRBD1|TRBJ1-4|TRBV4-3|-
TGCGCCAGCAGCCAAGATCTTGGGACAGGGGTTGAAAAACTGTTTTTT
CASSQDLGTGVEKLFF